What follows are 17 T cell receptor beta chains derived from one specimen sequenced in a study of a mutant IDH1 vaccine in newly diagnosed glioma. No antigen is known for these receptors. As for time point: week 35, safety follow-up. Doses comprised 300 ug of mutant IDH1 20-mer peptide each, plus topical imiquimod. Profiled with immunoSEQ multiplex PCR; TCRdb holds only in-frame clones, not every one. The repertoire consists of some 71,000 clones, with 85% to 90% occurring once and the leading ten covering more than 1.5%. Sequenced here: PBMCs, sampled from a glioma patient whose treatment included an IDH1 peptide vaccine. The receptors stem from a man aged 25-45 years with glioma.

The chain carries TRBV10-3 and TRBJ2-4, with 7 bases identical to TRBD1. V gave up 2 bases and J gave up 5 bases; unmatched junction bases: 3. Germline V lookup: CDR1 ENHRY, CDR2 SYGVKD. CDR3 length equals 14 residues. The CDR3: CAISEQGGQNIQYF. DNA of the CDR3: TGTGCCATCAGTGAGCAAGGGGGCCAAAACATTCAGTACTTC.

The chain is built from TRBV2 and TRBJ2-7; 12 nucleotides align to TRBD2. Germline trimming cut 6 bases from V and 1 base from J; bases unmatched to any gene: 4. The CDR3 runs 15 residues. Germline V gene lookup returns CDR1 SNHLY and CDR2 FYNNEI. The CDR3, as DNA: TGTGCCAGCAGGGGGACTAGCGGGCCATCCTACGAGCAGTACTTC. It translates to CASRGTSGPSYEQYF. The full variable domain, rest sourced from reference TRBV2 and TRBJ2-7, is EPEVTQTPSHQVTQMGQEVILRCVPISNHLYFYWYRQILGQKVEFLVSFYNNEISEKSEIFDDQFSVERPDGSNFTLKIRSTKLEDSAMYFCASRGTSGPSYEQYFGPGTRLTVT.

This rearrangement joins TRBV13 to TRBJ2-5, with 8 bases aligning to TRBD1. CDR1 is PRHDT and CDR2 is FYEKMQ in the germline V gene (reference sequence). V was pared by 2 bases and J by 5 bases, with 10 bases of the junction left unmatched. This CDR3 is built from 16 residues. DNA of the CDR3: TGTGCCAGCAGCTTACGGTCCAGGGGGCTCGGGGAGACCCAGTACTTC. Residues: CASSLRSRGLGETQYF.

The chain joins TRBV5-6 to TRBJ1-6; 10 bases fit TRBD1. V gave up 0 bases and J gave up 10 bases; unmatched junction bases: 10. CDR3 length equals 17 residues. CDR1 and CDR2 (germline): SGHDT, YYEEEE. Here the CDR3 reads CASSLDVGQGIGSPLHF. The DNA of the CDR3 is TGTGCCAGCAGCTTGGATGTGGGACAGGGGATAGGATCACCCCTCCACTTT.

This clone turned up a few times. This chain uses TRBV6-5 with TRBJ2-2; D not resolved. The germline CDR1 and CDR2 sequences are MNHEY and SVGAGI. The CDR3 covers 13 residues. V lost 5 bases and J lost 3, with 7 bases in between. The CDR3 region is CASSPLDTGELFF. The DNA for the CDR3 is TGTGCCAGCAGTCCCTTGGACACCGGGGAGCTGTTTTTT.

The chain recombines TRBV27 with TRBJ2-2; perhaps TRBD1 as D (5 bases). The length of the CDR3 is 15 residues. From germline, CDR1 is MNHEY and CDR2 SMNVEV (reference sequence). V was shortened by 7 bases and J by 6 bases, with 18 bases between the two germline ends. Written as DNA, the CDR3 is TGTGCCAGCACGCAGGGTACTACCCCTCCCGGGGAGCTGTTTTTT. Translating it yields CASTQGTTPPGELFF.

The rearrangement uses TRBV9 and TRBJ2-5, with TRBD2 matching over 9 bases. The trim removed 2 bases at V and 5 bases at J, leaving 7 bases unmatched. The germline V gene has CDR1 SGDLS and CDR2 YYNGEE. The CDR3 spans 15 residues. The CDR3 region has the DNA TGTGCCAGCAGCGTCGGCGGGGGGGCCGGGGAGACCCAGTACTTC. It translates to CASSVGGGAGETQYF.

The CDR3 DNA is TGTGCCAGCATCGATCTTGGATCCATTGGCTACACCTTC. It yields the protein CASIDLGSIGYTF. The chain carries TRBV28 and TRBJ1-2, with no clear D. The CDR3 sequence is 13 residues long. The germline CDR1 and CDR2 sequences are MDHEN and SYDVKM. With 7 bases removed from V and 7 bases from J, the gap between germline ends came to 16 bases.

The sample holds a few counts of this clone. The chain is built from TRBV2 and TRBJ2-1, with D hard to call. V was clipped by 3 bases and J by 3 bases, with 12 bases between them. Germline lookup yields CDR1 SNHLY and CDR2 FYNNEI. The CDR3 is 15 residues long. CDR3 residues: CASSDVMGSYNEQFF. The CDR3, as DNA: TGTGCCAGCAGTGACGTCATGGGAAGCTACAATGAGCAGTTCTTC.

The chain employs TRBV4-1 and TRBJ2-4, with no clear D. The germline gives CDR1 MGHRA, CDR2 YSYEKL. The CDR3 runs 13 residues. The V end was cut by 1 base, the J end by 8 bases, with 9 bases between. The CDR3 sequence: CASSQGYGYIQYF. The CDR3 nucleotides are TGCGCCAGCAGCCAAGGGTACGGATACATTCAGTACTTC.

Here the CDR3 reads CASSPTEYGGYTF. CDR3 in DNA: TGTGCCAGCAGCCCAACAGAATATGGTGGCTACACCTTC. The gene calls are TRBV9 and TRBJ1-2; D gene ambiguous. CDR3 length: 13 residues. Deletions cut 4 bases from V and 7 bases from J, with 14 bases between. CDR1 and CDR2 (germline): SGDLS, YYNGEE.

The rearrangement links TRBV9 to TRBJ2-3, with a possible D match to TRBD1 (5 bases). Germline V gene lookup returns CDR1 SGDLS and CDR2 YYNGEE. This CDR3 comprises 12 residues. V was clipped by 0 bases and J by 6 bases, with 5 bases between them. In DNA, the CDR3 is TGTGCCAGCAGCGTAGACAGGGATACGCAGTATTTT. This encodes CASSVDRDTQYF. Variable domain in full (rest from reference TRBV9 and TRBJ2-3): DSGVTQTPKHLITATGQRVTLRCSPRSGDLSVYWYQQSLDQGLQFLIQYYNGEERAKGNILERFSAQQFPDLHSELNLSSLELGDSALYFCASSVDRDTQYFGPGTRLTVL.

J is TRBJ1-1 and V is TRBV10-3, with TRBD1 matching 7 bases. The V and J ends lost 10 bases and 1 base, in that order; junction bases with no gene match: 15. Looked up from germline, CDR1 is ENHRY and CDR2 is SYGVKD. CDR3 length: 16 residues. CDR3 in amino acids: CATRDSKPGSNTEAFF. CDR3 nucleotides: TGTGCCACCCGGGACAGCAAACCAGGCTCGAACACTGAAGCTTTCTTT.

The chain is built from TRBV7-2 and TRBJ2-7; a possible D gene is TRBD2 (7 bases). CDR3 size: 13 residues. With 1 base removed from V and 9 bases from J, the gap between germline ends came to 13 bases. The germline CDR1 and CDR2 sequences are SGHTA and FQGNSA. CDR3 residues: CASSLDSGGRQYF. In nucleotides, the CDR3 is TGTGCCAGCAGCTTAGATTCGGGGGGCAGGCAGTACTTC. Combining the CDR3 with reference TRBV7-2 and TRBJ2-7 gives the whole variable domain GAGVSQSPSNKVTEKGKDVELRCDPISGHTALYWYRQSLGQGLEFLIYFQGNSAPDKSGLPSDRFSAERTGGSVSTLTIQRTQQEDSAVYLCASSLDSGGRQYFGPGTRLTVT.

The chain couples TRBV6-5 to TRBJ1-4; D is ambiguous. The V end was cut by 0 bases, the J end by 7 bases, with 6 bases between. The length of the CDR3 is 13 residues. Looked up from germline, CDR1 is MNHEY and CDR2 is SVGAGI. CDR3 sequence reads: CASSYSISEKLFF. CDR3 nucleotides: TGTGCCAGCAGTTACTCCATAAGTGAAAAACTGTTTTTT.

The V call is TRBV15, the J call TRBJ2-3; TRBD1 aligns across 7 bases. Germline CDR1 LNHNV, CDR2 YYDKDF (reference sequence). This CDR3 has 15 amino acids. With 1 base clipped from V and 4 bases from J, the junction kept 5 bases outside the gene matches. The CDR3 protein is CATSRVQGVSDTQYF. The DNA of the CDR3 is TGTGCCACCAGCAGAGTCCAGGGGGTCTCAGATACGCAGTATTTT.

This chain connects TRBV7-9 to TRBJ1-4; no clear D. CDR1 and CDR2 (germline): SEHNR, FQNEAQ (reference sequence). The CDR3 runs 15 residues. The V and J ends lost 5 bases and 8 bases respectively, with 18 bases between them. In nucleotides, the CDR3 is TGTGCCAGCAGCCTACTCCGGGCGGGTGAAGAAAAACTGTTTTTT. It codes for CASSLLRAGEEKLFF. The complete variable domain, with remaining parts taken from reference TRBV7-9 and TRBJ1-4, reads DTGVSQNPRHKITKRGQNVTFRCDPISEHNRLYWYRQTLGQGPEFLTYFQNEAQLEKSRLLSDRFSAERPKGSFSTLEIQRTEQGDSAMYLCASSLLRAGEEKLFFGSGTQLSVL.